This TCR beta chain originates from a study of T cell responses to AZD1222 COVID-19 vaccine. The study, taken as a whole, reports: Repertoires were sampled only after the peak T cell response. Spike-specific TCR breadth and depth grew following two AZD1222 doses.

With respect to this clone: No antigen is known for it.

The CDR3 sequence is 14 residues long. With 5 bases removed from V and 8 bases from J, the gap between germline ends came to 16 bases. In germline, CDR1 is SGHAT, CDR2 FQNNGV. Produced via immunoSEQ multiplex PCR; TCRdb's table is partial and in-frame only. This table has over 40,000 clones, around 80% appearing once. The chain recombines TRBV11-2 with TRBJ2-4, with D possibly TRBD1 on 5 matching bases. The TCR comes from an adult in good health. Source: peripheral blood, taken on day 0 of AZD1222 vaccination. The CDR3 DNA sequence: TGTGCCAGCAGCCCCCGAAGGGGAATCGACATTCAGTACTTC. Translated, it gives CASSPRRGIDIQYF.